Listed below are T cell receptor beta chains from one sample, sequenced in a study of blood T cells in healthy people across ages. MiXCR, applied by TCRdb to the 5' RACE reads, yields one record per CDR3 protein. The table has approximately 880,000 distinct CDR3 sequences, approximately 49% seen once. The sample comprised blood. The receptors stem from a man aged 25 to 45 in good health. Each CDR3 is given with its conserved first and last residue. D genes are given only for firm matches. A clone size is listed for some rows: how often the clone was seen (once, few, many), or a class if it is expanded.

D: NA; V: TRBV6-6; size: NA; J: TRBJ1-2; CDR3: CASRGGMGTDGYTF; DNA: TGTGCCAGCAGGGGGGGAATGGGAACAGATGGCTACACCTTC
D: NA; V: TRBV6-4; size: NA; J: TRBJ1-1; CDR3: CASSDSKQLRSSRQNTEAFF; DNA: TGTGCCAGCAGTGACTCGAAACAGTTGCGGTCGAGCAGGCAGAACACTGAAGCTTTCTTT
D: NA; V: TRBV20-1; size: few; J: TRBJ2-3; CDR3: CSATDGTSVTDTQYF; DNA: TGCAGTGCTACCGACGGAACCTCTGTCACAGATACGCAGTATTTT
D: NA; V: TRBV6-6; size: NA; J: TRBJ1-2; CDR3: CASSYWLENYGYTF; DNA: TGTGCCAGCAGTTACTGGTTAGAGAACTATGGCTACACCTTC
D: NA; V: TRBV29-1; size: few; J: TRBJ2-7; CDR3: CSVRYRYEQYF; DNA: TGCAGCGTTAGATACAGATACGAGCAGTACTTC
D: TRBD2; V: TRBV24-1; size: NA; J: TRBJ2-1; CDR3: CATSDRWGGENEQFF; DNA: TGTGCCACCAGTGACCGTTGGGGGGGTGAGAATGAGCAGTTCTTC
D: TRBD1; V: TRBV28; size: NA; J: TRBJ1-5; CDR3: CASRGQEIQPQHF; DNA: TGTGCCAGCAGGGGACAGGAGATACAGCCCCAGCATTTT
D: NA; V: TRBV9; size: NA; J: TRBJ2-7; CDR3: CASPLGQRYEQYF; DNA: TGTGCCAGCCCCCTGGGACAAAGGTACGAGCAGTACTTC
D: TRBD1; V: TRBV27; size: few; J: TRBJ2-7; CDR3: CASSLGQGSDYEQYF; DNA: TGTGCCAGCAGTTTAGGACAGGGAAGTGACTACGAGCAGTACTTC
D: NA; V: TRBV2; size: NA; J: TRBJ1-5; CDR3: CASSDAGQGHQPQHF; DNA: TGTGCCAGCAGTGACGCTGGTCAGGGTCATCAGCCCCAGCATTTT
D: NA; V: TRBV24-1; size: NA; J: TRBJ1-2; CDR3: CATSDRGSGGYTF; DNA: TGTGCCACCAGTGACAGGGGCAGTGGCGGCTACACCTTC
D: NA; V: TRBV7-2; size: NA; J: TRBJ1-2; CDR3: CASSTKTVGGYTF; DNA: TGTGCCAGCAGCACCAAAACCGTCGGAGGCTACACCTTC
D: NA; V: TRBV4-2; size: NA; J: TRBJ2-7; CDR3: CARTRSDQNPLGYEQYF; DNA: TGTGCCAGAACCCGGTCAGACCAAAACCCGCTGGGGTACGAGCAGTACTTC
D: NA; V: TRBV27; size: many; J: TRBJ2-7; CDR3: CASSPTPGQFYEQYF; DNA: TGTGCCAGCAGTCCCACCCCGGGACAATTCTACGAGCAGTACTTC
D: NA; V: TRBV7-3; size: NA; J: TRBJ2-2; CDR3: CASSNLHPNTGELFF; DNA: TGTGCCAGCAGCAATCTCCACCCGAACACCGGGGAGCTGTTTTTT
D: TRBD1; V: TRBV6-1; size: NA; J: TRBJ2-6; CDR3: CASSADRFPSGANVLTF; DNA: TGTGCCAGCAGTGCGGACAGGTTCCCCTCTGGGGCCAACGTCCTGACTTTC
D: NA; V: TRBV3-1; size: NA; J: TRBJ1-2; CDR3: CASSPVDGENYGYTF; DNA: TGTGCCAGCAGCCCCGTTGACGGGGAGAACTATGGCTACACCTTC
D: TRBD1; V: TRBV28; size: NA; J: TRBJ2-7; CDR3: CASNLDRVGYEQYF; DNA: TGTGCCAGCAACCTAGACAGGGTAGGCTACGAGCAGTACTTC
D: TRBD1; V: TRBV12-3/TRBV12-4; size: NA; J: TRBJ1-6; CDR3: CASSLDRSYLNSPLHF; DNA: TGTGCCAGCAGTTTGGACAGGTCCTACCTTAATTCACCCCTCCACTTT
D: NA; V: TRBV5-6; size: NA; J: TRBJ2-3; CDR3: CASSLVRGTGTDTQYF; DNA: TGTGCCAGCAGCTTGGTTCGGGGTACTGGCACAGATACGCAGTATTTT
D: TRBD1; V: TRBV2; size: NA; J: TRBJ2-3; CDR3: CASSEDRVADTQYF; DNA: TGTGCCAGCAGTGAGGACAGGGTTGCAGATACGCAGTATTTT
D: NA; V: TRBV3-1; size: NA; J: TRBJ1-2; CDR3: CASSLGGGRGGYTF; DNA: TGTGCCAGCAGCCTAGGAGGAGGGAGAGGGGGCTACACCTTC
D: NA; V: TRBV27; size: NA; J: TRBJ1-5; CDR3: CASSLATFQPQHF; DNA: TGTGCCAGCAGTTTAGCAACTTTTCAGCCCCAGCATTTT
D: NA; V: TRBV7-9; size: NA; J: TRBJ2-1; CDR3: CASSSGGFEGTEQFF; DNA: TGTGCCAGCAGCTCAGGGGGGTTTGAGGGAACTGAGCAGTTCTTC
D: NA; V: TRBV11-2; size: NA; J: TRBJ2-1; CDR3: CASSQLGITVPHNEQFF; DNA: TGTGCCAGCAGCCAGCTGGGGATTACCGTTCCTCACAATGAGCAGTTCTTC
D: NA; V: TRBV6-6; size: NA; J: TRBJ1-4; CDR3: CASSTAVYEKLFF; DNA: TGTGCCAGCAGTACAGCAGTGTATGAAAAACTGTTTTTT
D: NA; V: TRBV18; size: few; J: TRBJ2-1; CDR3: CASSLAQGYEQFF; DNA: TGTGCCAGCTCACTAGCCCAGGGGTATGAGCAGTTCTTC
D: NA; V: TRBV27; size: NA; J: TRBJ2-3; CDR3: CASWGGDTQYF; DNA: TGTGCCAGCTGGGGCGGAGATACGCAGTATTTT
D: TRBD1; V: TRBV6-1; size: few; J: TRBJ2-6; CDR3: CASRDSHSGANVLTF; DNA: TGTGCCAGCCGGGACAGCCACTCTGGGGCCAACGTCCTGACTTTC
D: TRBD1; V: TRBV27; size: once; J: TRBJ2-7; CDR3: CASSLSPRRTGPYEQYF; DNA: TGTGCCAGCAGTTTATCTCCCCGAAGGACAGGTCCCTACGAGCAGTACTTC
D: TRBD1; V: TRBV11-3; size: NA; J: TRBJ2-1; CDR3: CASSSEGTGRADEQFF; DNA: TGTGCCAGCAGCTCGGAAGGGACAGGGCGGGCGGATGAGCAGTTCTTC
D: NA; V: TRBV9; size: few; J: TRBJ1-4; CDR3: CASSVQTGTNEKLFF; DNA: TGTGCCAGCAGCGTCCAGACGGGAACTAATGAAAAACTGTTTTTT
D: NA; V: TRBV12-3/TRBV12-4; size: NA; J: TRBJ2-1; CDR3: CASRRQRVSYNEQFF; DNA: TGTGCCAGCAGAAGACAGCGGGTCTCCTACAATGAGCAGTTCTTC
D: NA; V: TRBV12-3/TRBV12-4; size: many; J: TRBJ2-3; CDR3: CASSFAGGTDTQYF; DNA: TGTGCCAGCAGTTTTGCAGGGGGCACAGATACGCAGTATTTT
D: NA; V: TRBV20-1; size: NA; J: TRBJ2-5; CDR3: CSARAGSLSETQYF; DNA: TGCAGTGCTAGAGCGGGCAGTTTATCGGAGACCCAGTACTTC
D: TRBD2; V: TRBV24-1; size: NA; J: TRBJ2-1; CDR3: CATSDLGASGGPEQFF; DNA: TGTGCCACCAGTGATCTCGGGGCTAGCGGAGGTCCCGAGCAGTTCTTC
D: NA; V: TRBV18; size: NA; J: TRBJ1-5; CDR3: CASSPDSLYSNQPQHF; DNA: TGTGCCAGCTCACCGGACAGCTTATATAGCAATCAGCCCCAGCATTTT
D: NA; V: TRBV5-6; size: NA; J: TRBJ2-4; CDR3: CASSFGTLRGIQYF; DNA: TGTGCCAGCAGCTTTGGGACCTTGCGTGGCATTCAGTACTTC
D: NA; V: TRBV20-1; size: NA; J: TRBJ2-3; CDR3: CSARDLAGPALDTQYF; DNA: TGCAGTGCTAGAGATCTGGCGGGACCGGCCCTAGATACGCAGTATTTT